This record covers a single T cell receptor (beta chain). Its cognate antigen is unknown. The source of the sample is a study of post-analysis software for immune sequencing data. Built from TCR beta cDNA, the libraries had unique molecular identifiers in them. TCRdb passed the PCR reads through MiXCR, listing each CDR3 protein once. The sample has hundreds of thousands of distinct CDR3 sequences; 25% to 30% are singletons. General observations from the study: Significantly decreased normalized Chao1 diversity was recorded for multiple sclerosis patients relative to controls.

The receptor comes from a girl aged 5-17 years with multiple sclerosis. The sequencing sample was made of blood.

This CDR3 reads CASSTVSRGNYGYTF. CDR3 DNA: TGCGCCAGCAGCACTGTGTCCAGGGGAAACTATGGCTACACCTTC. This sequence joins TRBV5-1 and TRBJ1-2; D possibly corresponds to TRBD1 (6 bases). The CDR3 is made up of 15 amino acids. Germline V CDR1 and CDR2: SGHRS, YFSETQ. V was clipped by 4 bases and J by 2 bases, with 15 bases between them.